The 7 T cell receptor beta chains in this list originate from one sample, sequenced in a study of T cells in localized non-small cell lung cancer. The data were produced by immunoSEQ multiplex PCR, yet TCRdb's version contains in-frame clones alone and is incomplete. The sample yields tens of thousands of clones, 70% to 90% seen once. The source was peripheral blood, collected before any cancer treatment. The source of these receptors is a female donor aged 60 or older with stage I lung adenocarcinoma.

Written as DNA, the CDR3 is TGTGCCAGCAGCCTCGGGGGTAAAGGCAATCAGCCCCAGCATTTT. It codes for CASSLGGKGNQPQHF. The chain couples TRBV27 to TRBJ1-5, with a tentative D call TRBD1 (5 bases). The germline CDR1 and CDR2 sequences are MNHEY and SMNVEV (reference sequence). This CDR3 has 15 residues. The ends were cut back, 6 bases at V and 2 bases at J, with 14 bases in the middle.

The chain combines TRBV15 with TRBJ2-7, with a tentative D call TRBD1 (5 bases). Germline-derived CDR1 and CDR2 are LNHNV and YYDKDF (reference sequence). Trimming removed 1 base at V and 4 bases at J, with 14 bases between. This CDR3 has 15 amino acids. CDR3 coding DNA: TGTGCCACCAGCAGAGGTTTGGACAAACCGTACGAGCAGTACTTC. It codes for CATSRGLDKPYEQYF.

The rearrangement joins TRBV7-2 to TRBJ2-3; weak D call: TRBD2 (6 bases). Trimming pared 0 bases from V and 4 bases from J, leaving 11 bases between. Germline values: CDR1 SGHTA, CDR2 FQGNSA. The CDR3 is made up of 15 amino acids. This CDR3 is CASSLALLAADTQYF. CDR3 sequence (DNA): TGTGCCAGCAGCTTAGCCCTACTAGCTGCAGATACGCAGTATTTT.

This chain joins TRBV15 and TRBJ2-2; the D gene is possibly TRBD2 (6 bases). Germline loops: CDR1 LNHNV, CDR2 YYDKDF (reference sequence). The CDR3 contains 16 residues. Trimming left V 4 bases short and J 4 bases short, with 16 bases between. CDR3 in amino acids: CATSIVEEGLTGELFF. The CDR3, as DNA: TGTGCCACCAGCATAGTTGAGGAGGGCCTCACCGGGGAGCTGTTTTTT.

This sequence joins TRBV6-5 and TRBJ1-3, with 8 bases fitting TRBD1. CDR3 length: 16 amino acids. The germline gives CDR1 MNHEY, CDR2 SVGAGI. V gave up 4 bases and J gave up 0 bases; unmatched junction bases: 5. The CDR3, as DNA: TGTGCCAGCAGTTTACATGGACAGGGCTCTGGAAACACCATATATTTT. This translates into CASSLHGQGSGNTIYF.

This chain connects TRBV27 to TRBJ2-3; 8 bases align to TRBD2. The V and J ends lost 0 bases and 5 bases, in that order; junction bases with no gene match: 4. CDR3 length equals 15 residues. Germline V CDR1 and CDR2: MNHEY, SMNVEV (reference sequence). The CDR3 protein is CASSLSRLAGDTQYF. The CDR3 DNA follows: TGTGCCAGCAGTTTATCGAGGCTAGCGGGAGATACGCAGTATTTT.

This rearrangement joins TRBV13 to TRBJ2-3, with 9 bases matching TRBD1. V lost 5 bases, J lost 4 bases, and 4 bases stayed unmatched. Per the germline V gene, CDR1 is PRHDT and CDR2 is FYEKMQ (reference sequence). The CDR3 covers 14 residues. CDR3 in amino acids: CASSRDRVADTQYF. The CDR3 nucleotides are TGTGCCAGCAGCCGGGACAGGGTCGCAGATACGCAGTATTTT.